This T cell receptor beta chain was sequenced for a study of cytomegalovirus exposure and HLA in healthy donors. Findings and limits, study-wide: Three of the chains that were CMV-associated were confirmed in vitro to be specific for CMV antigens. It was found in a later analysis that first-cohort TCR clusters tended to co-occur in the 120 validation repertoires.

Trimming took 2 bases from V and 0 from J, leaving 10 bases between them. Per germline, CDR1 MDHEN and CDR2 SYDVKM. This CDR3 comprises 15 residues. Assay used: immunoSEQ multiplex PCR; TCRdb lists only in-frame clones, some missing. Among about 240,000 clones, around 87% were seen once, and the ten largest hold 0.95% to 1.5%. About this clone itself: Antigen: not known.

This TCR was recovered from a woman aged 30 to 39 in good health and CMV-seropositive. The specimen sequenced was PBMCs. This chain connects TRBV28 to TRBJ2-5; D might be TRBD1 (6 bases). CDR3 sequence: CASSLGTSYQETQYF. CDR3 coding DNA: TGTGCCAGCAGTTTAGGGACATCGTACCAAGAGACCCAGTACTTC.